These T cell receptor beta chains were read from a single sample in a study of quantifying T cell responses using KT2 cells. MiXCR was run by TCRdb on the UMI-ligation and nested PCR reads, yielding one entry per CDR3 protein. The top ten clones hold 9.7% of a sample with 25,000 to 35,000 distinct CDR3 sequences, around a tenth of them seen once. The sequencing sample was made of PBMCs spiked with cells of the T cell clone KT2. The receptors stem from a human donor. CDR3s include the opening cysteine and the closing phenylalanine or tryptophan. D genes are given only for firm matches. Size is stated for part of the rows, as once, few or many counts, or as a class when the clone is expanded.

j_call | clone_size | d_call | v_call | cdr3_nt | cdr3_aa
TRBJ2-3 | few | NA | TRBV2 | TGTGCCAGCAACATAGGCCGGGCAGATACGCAGTATTTT | CASNIGRADTQYF
TRBJ2-5 | NA | TRBD1 | TRBV7-2 | TGTGCCAGCAGCTTCGGACCAGGGGGCGAGACCCAGTACTTC | CASSFGPGGETQYF
TRBJ2-5 | many | TRBD2 | TRBV12-3/TRBV12-4 | TGTGCCAGCAGCCGGGGGGATAGCGGGGAAGAGACCCAGTACTTC | CASSRGDSGEETQYF
TRBJ1-5 | few | NA | TRBV2 | TGTGCCAGCAGTGAAAATCAGCCCCCCCAGCCCCAGCATTTT | CASSENQPPQPQHF
TRBJ1-1 | NA | NA | TRBV12-3/TRBV12-4 | TGTGCCAGCAGTTTGCGGTACACCCACGAGGGGGGCACTGAAGCTTTCTTT | CASSLRYTHEGGTEAFF
TRBJ2-1 | NA | NA | TRBV5-1 | TGCGCCAGCGCATTTCGAGGCGACTCCTACAATGAGCAGTTCTTC | CASAFRGDSYNEQFF
TRBJ2-5 | few | NA | TRBV5-1 | TGCGCCAGCAGCAGGTCCCAAGAGACCCAGTACTTC | CASSRSQETQYF
TRBJ2-5 | once | NA | TRBV24-1 | TGTACCACCAGTGATTATGAGGTCGATCCGGGGGACAACCAAGAGACCCAGTACTTC | CTTSDYEVDPGDNQETQYF
TRBJ1-4 | NA | TRBD1 | TRBV12-3/TRBV12-4 | TGTGCCAGCAGCCGCGGACAGGGATGGGAAAAACTGTTTTTT | CASSRGQGWEKLFF
TRBJ2-5 | few | NA | TRBV12-3/TRBV12-4 | TGTGCCAGCAGTTTAGGGCTAAAAGAGACCCAGTACTTC | CASSLGLKETQYF
TRBJ1-1 | many | NA | TRBV7-9 | TGTGCCAGCAGCACCGACATACCGAACACTGAAGCTTTCTTT | CASSTDIPNTEAFF
TRBJ2-7 | many | NA | TRBV23-1 | TGCGCCAGCAGTCAAATAGTAAACCGAGCGGGCTACGAGCAGTACTTC | CASSQIVNRAGYEQYF
TRBJ2-1 | few | TRBD1 | TRBV28 | TGTGCCAGCAGTTTACTGGTAGGACAGGGGCACAATGAGCAGTTCTTC | CASSLLVGQGHNEQFF
TRBJ2-1 | many | NA | TRBV6-2/TRBV6-3 | TGTGCCAGCAGTTACTCGAATGAGGGGCGGGAGCAGTTCTTC | CASSYSNEGREQFF
TRBJ2-3 | NA | TRBD1 | TRBV19 | TGTGCCAGTAGTAGCCCCACCGGGACAGGGACCACAGATACGCAGTATTTT | CASSSPTGTGTTDTQYF
TRBJ2-3 | many | NA | TRBV3-1 | TGTGCCAGCAGCCGGAGTCAGGACACAGATACGCAGTATTTT | CASSRSQDTDTQYF
TRBJ2-3 | many | TRBD2 | TRBV5-1 | TGCGCCAGCAGCTTGGGGGGACTAACCACAGATACGCAGTATTTT | CASSLGGLTTDTQYF
TRBJ2-4 | NA | NA | TRBV20-1 | TGCAGTGCTAGCGGGGGCAAAGCCAAAAACATTCAGTACTTC | CSASGGKAKNIQYF
TRBJ2-1 | NA | TRBD2 | TRBV7-6 | TGTGCCAGCAGCCCCGAGGCGGGAGGGTTAATCAATGAGCAGTTCTTC | CASSPEAGGLINEQFF
TRBJ2-2 | NA | NA | TRBV14 | TGTGCCAGCAGCCAATTGGTTTGCACCGGGGAGCTGTTTTTT | CASSQLVCTGELFF
TRBJ2-3 | medium-sized | TRBD2 | TRBV15 | TGTGCCACCAGCGGCGGGAGTATGGTCACAGATACGCAGTATTTT | CATSGGSMVTDTQYF
TRBJ2-3 | NA | TRBD2 | TRBV20-1 | TGCAGTGCTAGAGATCGTCTACTAGCGGGAGGTAGTAGCACAGATACGCAGTATTTT | CSARDRLLAGGSSTDTQYF
TRBJ2-3 | NA | TRBD2 | TRBV7-2 | TGTGCCAGCAGCACCTTGACTAGCCCGGCGCAGTATTTT | CASSTLTSPAQYF
TRBJ2-3 | few | NA | TRBV6-1 | TGTGCCAGCAGTGGCAGACTTGACTGGAGCACAGATACGCAGTATTTT | CASSGRLDWSTDTQYF